These 21 T cell receptor beta chains came from one sample sequenced in a study of human T cells and chemical hapten exposure (dated by TCRdb to the early 2020s). The library was built by means of RACE. The sequencer listed for this sample is NextSeq 500. TCRdb itself trimmed the public reads at Q25 with fastp, ran MiXCR and retained productive beta chains. Rows merge per CDR3 protein into single entries with the most common DNA and genes. Within this sample are some 170,000 distinct CDR3 sequences, with about a quarter of them counted one time only. Under 2.5% of the sample belongs to the ten largest clones. Reading the label with the study, this specimen's time point is: patch test 3, about 24 weeks after DPC sensitization. The sample's treatment or condition label, decoded: therapeutic diphenylcyclopropenone sensitization with weekly scalp DPC. This specimen consisted of whole blood, obtained in connection with sensitization to the hapten diphenylcyclopropenone (DPC). The receptors stem from a woman aged 18-29 years with alopecia areata. Some clones in this sample may be carry-over from other donors' samples.

This clonotype was picked up one time. The V gene is TRBV20-1, the J gene TRBJ1-4; the D gene is possibly TRBD1 (6 bases). Trimming took off 5 bases at V and 6 bases at J, with 16 bases between the two ends. The germline V gene has CDR1 DFQATT and CDR2 SNEGSKA (reference sequence). The CDR3 consists of 14 residues. The CDR3 bases are TGCAGTGCTTACCCACAGGGATTTTATGAAAAACTGTTTTTT. Its translation is CSAYPQGFYEKLFF.

This chain uses TRBV18 with TRBJ2-1; D perhaps matches TRBD1 (6 bases). With 0 bases removed from V and 10 bases from J, the gap between germline ends came to 16 bases. Germline loops: CDR1 KGHSH, CDR2 LQKENI. This CDR3 is 15 amino acids long. CDR3 sequence reads: CASSPPQGPGLEQFF. The CDR3, as DNA: TGTGCCAGCTCACCACCCCAGGGGCCGGGGCTAGAGCAGTTCTTC.

The J gene is TRBJ2-1, the V gene TRBV4-1; the match to TRBD2 covers 12 bases. There are 15 residues in the CDR3. With 8 bases clipped from V and 7 bases from J, the junction kept 9 bases outside the gene matches. Germline V CDR1 and CDR2: MGHRA, YSYEKL. CDR3 DNA sequence: TGCGCCAGCCTTCCGGCTAGCGGGAGGGTTAATGAGCAGTTCTTC. Protein sequence: CASLPASGRVNEQFF.

The table lists this clonotype with a few counts. This chain uses TRBV15 with TRBJ1-5; TRBD1 matches 9 bases. Germline assignment: CDR1 LNHNV and CDR2 YYDKDF (reference sequence). J gave up 9 bases and V 4 bases, and 10 bases lay outside the gene matches. The CDR3 has 15 amino acids. This chain's CDR3 is CATSTTGGEVRPQHF. In DNA form, the CDR3 reads TGTGCCACCAGCACGACAGGGGGTGAGGTGCGGCCCCAGCATTTT.

This clonotype was observed a handful of times. V usage is TRBV4-3 and J usage is TRBJ2-7; 10 bases map to TRBD2. The CDR3 loop spans 14 amino acids. Germline V gene lookup returns CDR1 LGHNA and CDR2 YSLEER. Unmatched junction bases numbered 5, after V lost 5 bases and J lost 4 bases. CDR3 in DNA: TGCGCCAGCAGCAGGGCTAGCGGGAGTTACGAGCAGTACTTC. Translated, it gives CASSRASGSYEQYF.

This clonotype was seen more than once but under ten times. This chain links TRBV29-1 with TRBJ1-5; TRBD1 is a possible D gene (5 bases). The CDR3 is 17 amino acids. Looked up from germline, CDR1 is SQVTM and CDR2 is ANQGSEA. V lost 5 bases and J lost 6, with 26 bases in between. The CDR3 is CSVSPGTSTLPPQPQHF. The CDR3 DNA reads as TGCAGCGTTTCCCCCGGGACCTCGACCTTACCGCCTCAGCCCCAGCATTTT.

This clonotype turned up a few times. V usage is TRBV3-1 and J usage is TRBJ2-7, with 8 bases matching TRBD1. The CDR3 length is 15 residues. The germline gives CDR1 LGHDT, CDR2 YNNKEL (reference sequence). V lost 2 bases and J lost 3; bases outside the gene matches: 6. In DNA, the CDR3 is TGTGCCAGCAGCCAAACGACAGGGGCAGGCTACGAGCAGTACTTC. Translation gives CASSQTTGAGYEQYF.

A note on this clonotype: A read error may be the cause here, since a much bigger clone is one base away. The chain couples TRBV6-5 to TRBJ1-1; D is uncertain. There are 16 residues in the CDR3. Germline assignment: CDR1 MNHEY and CDR2 SVGAGI. Here the CDR3 DNA reads TGTGCCAGAAGTTACTCATCAAGCAGGATGAACACTGAAGCTTTCTTT. Residues: CARSYSSSRMNTEAFF.

This clonotype was counted between two and nine times. CDR3 residues: CASSYGASGRADTQYF. The DNA for the CDR3 is TGCGCCAGCAGCTACGGGGCCAGCGGGAGGGCAGATACGCAGTATTTT. The genes are TRBV5-1 and TRBJ2-3; 10 bases line up with TRBD2. V dropped 3 bases and J dropped 4; count of bases not matched to a gene: 8. From germline, CDR1 is SGHRS and CDR2 YFSETQ. This CDR3 is 16 amino acids long.

This clonotype was recorded a few times. This chain links TRBV6-2 or TRBV6-3 with TRBJ1-1; D is unresolved. Germline lookup yields CDR1 MNHEY and CDR2 SVGEGT. The CDR3 has 11 residues. Trimming took off 8 bases at V and 5 bases at J, with 9 bases between the two ends. The CDR3 region has the DNA TGTGCCAGCCGGAGCTTGACTGAAGCTTTCTTT. This encodes CASRSLTEAFF.

The rearrangement uses TRBV12-3 or TRBV12-4 and TRBJ2-5, with 10 bases lining up with TRBD2. The CDR3 totals 19 residues. The J segment lost 5 bases and the V segment lost 6 bases, leaving 21 bases of the junction unmatched. CDR3 DNA sequence: TGTGCCAGCAGCCCTACTAGCGGGGAGCCGTACAGTCGTCGGGAGACCCAGTACTTC. This translates into CASSPTSGEPYSRRETQYF.

This clonotype has more than one count but fewer than ten. V usage is TRBV20-1 and J usage is TRBJ1-4, with D uncertain. This CDR3 is 13 amino acids long. Germline V CDR1 and CDR2: DFQATT, SNEGSKA (reference sequence). Between the trimmed V and J ends, which lost 2 bases and 0 bases, there was a span of 4 bases. The CDR3 is CSARSTTNEKLFF. The CDR3 nucleotides are TGCAGTGCTAGATCCACAACTAATGAAAAACTGTTTTTT.

This rearrangement joins TRBV5-1 to TRBJ2-1; D possibly corresponds to TRBD1 (6 bases). V shed 4 bases and J shed 0 bases, with 11 bases lying between them. Looked up from germline, CDR1 is SGHRS and CDR2 is YFSETQ. The CDR3 sequence is 15 residues long. CDR3 protein: CASSRGQSSYNEQFF. The CDR3 DNA sequence: TGCGCCAGCAGCCGTGGACAGAGCTCCTACAATGAGCAGTTCTTC.

This clonotype came up a few times. This chain's CDR3 is CASSMRGARTQYF. For the CDR3, the DNA is TGCGCCAGCAGCATGAGAGGGGCGCGGACCCAGTACTTC. The rearrangement joins TRBV5-1 to TRBJ2-5; either TRBD1 or TRBD2 may fit D (5 bases each). CDR3 length: 13 residues. The V gene's germline CDR1 is SGHRS and CDR2 YFSETQ. V shed 4 bases and J shed 7 bases, with 14 bases lying between them.

The chain is built from TRBV6-2 or TRBV6-3 and TRBJ2-7, with D tentatively TRBD1 or TRBD2 (5 bases each). V dropped 5 bases and J dropped 3 bases, with 14 bases sitting between them. The CDR3 is 14 residues long. Germline V gives CDR1 MNHEY, CDR2 SVGEGT. The CDR3 DNA is TGTGCCAGCAGTAACACGGGACGGTACTACGAGCAGTACTTC. It translates to CASSNTGRYYEQYF.

This clonotype has a handful of counts. CDR3 in DNA: TGTGCCAGCAGCGTCGGTGAGGGCAGGGCCAAAAACATTCAGTACTTC. Translating gives CASSVGEGRAKNIQYF. The chain combines TRBV9 with TRBJ2-4, with TRBD2 as a possible D gene (5 bases). CDR3 size: 16 residues. CDR1 SGDLS and CDR2 YYNGEE come from the germline V gene. V lost 2 bases and J 1 base, leaving 13 bases between the germline ends.

This clonotype was observed a handful of times. V is TRBV29-1 and J is TRBJ1-1; 9 nucleotides align to TRBD1. Losses at the gene ends were 3 bases for V and 9 bases for J; bases not matched to a gene: 11. The CDR3 has 14 residues. The germline CDR1 and CDR2 sequences are SQVTM and ANQGSEA. The CDR3 bases are TGCAGCGTTGATATTCCCGGACAGGGGAGAAAAGCTTTCTTT. It translates to CSVDIPGQGRKAFF.

This clonotype was detected a few times. V is TRBV7-8 and J is TRBJ2-7; D gene unclear. V was trimmed by 6 bases and J by 5 bases, leaving 14 bases between them. The CDR3 extends over 13 amino acids. The germline V gene has CDR1 SGHVS and CDR2 FQNEAQ. The CDR3, as DNA: TGTGCCAGCAGTTCTAGGAGAACCCACGAGCAGTACTTC. Protein product: CASSSRRTHEQYF.

The V and J genes are TRBV29-1 and TRBJ1-2; D remains unclear. Germline V CDR1 and CDR2: SQVTM, ANQGSEA. The CDR3 spans 12 residues. Between the trimmed V and J ends, which lost 4 bases and 7 bases, there was a span of 13 bases. CDR3 bases: TGCAGCGTTGCTAAAATGAACACTGGCTACACCTTC. Translating it yields CSVAKMNTGYTF.

In its sample, this clonotype was seen many times. The chain recombines TRBV7-6 with TRBJ2-5; D gene uncertain. Germline values: CDR1 SGHVS, CDR2 FNYEAQ. The CDR3 runs to 12 residues. Trimming removed 5 bases from V and 11 bases from J, with 15 bases in between. CDR3 loop: CASSAFGSTQYF. As DNA, the CDR3 is TGTGCCAGCAGCGCATTTGGATCTACGCAGTACTTC.

The chain joins TRBV27 to TRBJ1-2; no firm D call. The CDR3 contains 14 residues. The V end lost 5 bases, the J end lost 5 bases, and 15 bases lay between the germline ends. Germline CDR1 and CDR2: MNHEY and SMNVEV (reference sequence). The CDR3 region is CASSSNSAMYGYTF. The CDR3 DNA is TGTGCCAGCAGTAGTAACAGCGCTATGTATGGCTACACCTTC.